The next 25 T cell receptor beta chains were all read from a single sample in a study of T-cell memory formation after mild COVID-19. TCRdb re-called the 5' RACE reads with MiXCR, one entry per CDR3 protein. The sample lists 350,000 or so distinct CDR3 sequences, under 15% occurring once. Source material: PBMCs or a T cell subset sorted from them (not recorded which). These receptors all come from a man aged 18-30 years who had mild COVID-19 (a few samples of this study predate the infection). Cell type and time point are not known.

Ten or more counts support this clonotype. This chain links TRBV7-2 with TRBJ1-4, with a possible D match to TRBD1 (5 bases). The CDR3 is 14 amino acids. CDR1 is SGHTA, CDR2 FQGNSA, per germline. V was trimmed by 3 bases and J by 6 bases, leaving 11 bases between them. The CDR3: CASSFDSSYEKLFF. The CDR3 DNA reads TGTGCCAGCAGCTTCGACAGTAGCTATGAAAAACTGTTTTTT.

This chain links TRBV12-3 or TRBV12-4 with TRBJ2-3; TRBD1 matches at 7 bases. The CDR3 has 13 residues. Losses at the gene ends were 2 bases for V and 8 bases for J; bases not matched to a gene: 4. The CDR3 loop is CASSLPQGVTQYF. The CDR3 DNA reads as TGTGCCAGCAGTTTACCCCAGGGGGTTACGCAGTATTTT.

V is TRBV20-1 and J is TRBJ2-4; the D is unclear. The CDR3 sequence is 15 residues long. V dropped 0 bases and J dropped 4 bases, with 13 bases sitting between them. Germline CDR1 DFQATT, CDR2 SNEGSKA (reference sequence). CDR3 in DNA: TGCAGTGCTAGAGATTCGCGGCCCTTAAAAAACATTCAGTACTTC. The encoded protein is CSARDSRPLKNIQYF.

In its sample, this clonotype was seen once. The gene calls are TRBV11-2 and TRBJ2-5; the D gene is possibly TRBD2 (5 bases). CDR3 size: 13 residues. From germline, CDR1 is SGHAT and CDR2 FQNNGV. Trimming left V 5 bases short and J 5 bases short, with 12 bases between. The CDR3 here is CASSPAGRETQYF. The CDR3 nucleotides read TGTGCCAGCAGCCCGGCGGGTAGGGAGACCCAGTACTTC. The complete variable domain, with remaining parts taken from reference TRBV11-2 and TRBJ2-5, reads EAGVAQSPRYKIIEKRQSVAFWCNPISGHATLYWYQQILGQGPKLLIQFQNNGVVDDSQLPKDRFSAERLKGVDSTLKIQPAKLEDSAVYLCASSPAGRETQYFGPGTRLLVL.

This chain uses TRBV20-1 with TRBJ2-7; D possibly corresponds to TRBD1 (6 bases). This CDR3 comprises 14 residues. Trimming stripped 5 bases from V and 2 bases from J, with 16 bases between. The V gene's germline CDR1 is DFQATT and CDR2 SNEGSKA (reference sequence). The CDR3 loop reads CSAGQGLGPYEQYF. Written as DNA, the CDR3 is TGCAGTGCTGGGCAGGGGTTAGGCCCCTACGAGCAGTACTTC.

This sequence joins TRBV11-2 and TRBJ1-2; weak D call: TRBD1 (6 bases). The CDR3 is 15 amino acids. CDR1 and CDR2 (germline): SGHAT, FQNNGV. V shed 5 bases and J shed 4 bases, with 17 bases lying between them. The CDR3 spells CASSPRGTPFYGYTF. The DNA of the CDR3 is TGTGCCAGCAGCCCTCGTGGGACACCTTTCTATGGCTACACCTTC.

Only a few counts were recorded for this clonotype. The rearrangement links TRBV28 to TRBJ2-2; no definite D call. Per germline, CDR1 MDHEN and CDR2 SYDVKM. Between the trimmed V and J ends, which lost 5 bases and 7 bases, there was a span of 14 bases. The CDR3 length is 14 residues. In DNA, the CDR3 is TGTGCCAGCAGTCGCCCTCCTAGACACGGGGAGCTGTTTTTT. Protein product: CASSRPPRHGELFF.

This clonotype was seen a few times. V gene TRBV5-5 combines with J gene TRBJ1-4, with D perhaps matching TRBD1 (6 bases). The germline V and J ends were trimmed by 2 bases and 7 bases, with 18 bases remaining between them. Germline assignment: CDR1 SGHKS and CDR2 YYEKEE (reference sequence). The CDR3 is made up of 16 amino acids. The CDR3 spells CASSFSTGRKGEKLFF. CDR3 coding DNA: TGTGCCAGCAGCTTCTCAACAGGGCGGAAGGGTGAAAAACTGTTTTTT.

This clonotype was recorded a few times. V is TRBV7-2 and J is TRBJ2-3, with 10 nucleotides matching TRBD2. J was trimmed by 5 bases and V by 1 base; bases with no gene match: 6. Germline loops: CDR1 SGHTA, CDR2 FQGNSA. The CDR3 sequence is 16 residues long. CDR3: CASSLGLAGVIDTQYF. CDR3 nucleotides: TGTGCCAGCAGCTTAGGTCTAGCGGGGGTCATAGATACGCAGTATTTT.

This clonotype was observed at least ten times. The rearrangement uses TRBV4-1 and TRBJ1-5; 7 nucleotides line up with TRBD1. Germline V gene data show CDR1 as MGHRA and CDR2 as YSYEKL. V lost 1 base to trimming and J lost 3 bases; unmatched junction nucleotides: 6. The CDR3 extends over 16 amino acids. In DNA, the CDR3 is TGCGCCAGCAGCCAAGTCGCAGGGGGTGACAATCAGCCCCAGCATTTT. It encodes CASSQVAGGDNQPQHF.

This CDR3 is CASSEEGGGAVTEAFF. CDR3 coding DNA: TGTGCCAGCAGTGAAGAGGGAGGGGGCGCAGTCACTGAAGCTTTCTTT. The chain combines TRBV6-1 with TRBJ1-1; 7 positions match TRBD1. V gave up 1 base and J gave up 4 bases; unmatched junction bases: 9. This CDR3 contains 16 residues. Germline CDR1 MNHNS, CDR2 SASEGT.

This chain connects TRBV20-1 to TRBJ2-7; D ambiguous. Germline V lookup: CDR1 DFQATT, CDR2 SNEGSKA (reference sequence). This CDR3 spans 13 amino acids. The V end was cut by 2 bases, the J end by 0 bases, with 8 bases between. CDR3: CSARLGNSYEQYF. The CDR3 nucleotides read TGCAGTGCTAGACTAGGGAACTCCTACGAGCAGTACTTC.

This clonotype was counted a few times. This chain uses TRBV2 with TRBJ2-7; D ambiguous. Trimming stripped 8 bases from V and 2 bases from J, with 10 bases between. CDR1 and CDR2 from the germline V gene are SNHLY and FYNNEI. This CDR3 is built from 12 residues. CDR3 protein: CASARQTYEQYF. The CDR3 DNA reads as TGTGCCAGCGCGAGGCAGACCTACGAGCAGTACTTC.

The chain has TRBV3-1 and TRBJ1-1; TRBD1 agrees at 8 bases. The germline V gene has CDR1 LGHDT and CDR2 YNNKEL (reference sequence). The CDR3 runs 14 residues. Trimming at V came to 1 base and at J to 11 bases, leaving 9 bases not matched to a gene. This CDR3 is CASSQATGATFAFF. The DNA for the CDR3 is TGTGCCAGCAGCCAAGCGACAGGGGCGACTTTCGCTTTCTTT.

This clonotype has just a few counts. This CDR3 is CASSQLARGGHQETQYF. DNA for the CDR3: TGTGCCAGCAGCCAATTAGCCCGCGGGGGCCACCAAGAGACCCAGTACTTC. The chain is built from TRBV4-2 and TRBJ2-5; tentatively, D is TRBD2 (7 bases). The germline gives CDR1 LGHNA, CDR2 YNFKEQ. CDR3 length: 17 amino acids. The V gene lost 2 bases and the J gene lost 0 bases, with 16 bases spanning the gap.

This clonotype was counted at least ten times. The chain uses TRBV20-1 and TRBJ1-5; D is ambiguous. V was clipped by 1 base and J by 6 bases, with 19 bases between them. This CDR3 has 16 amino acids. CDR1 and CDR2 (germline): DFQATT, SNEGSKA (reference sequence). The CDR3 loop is CSARVLGGSPGQPQHF. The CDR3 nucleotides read TGCAGTGCTAGAGTCTTGGGTGGGTCCCCGGGTCAGCCCCAGCATTTT.

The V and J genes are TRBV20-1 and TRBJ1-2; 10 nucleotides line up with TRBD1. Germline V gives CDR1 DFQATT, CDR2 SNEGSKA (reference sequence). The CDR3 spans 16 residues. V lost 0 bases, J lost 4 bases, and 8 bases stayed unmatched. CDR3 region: CSARDPRDRGFYGYTF. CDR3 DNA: TGCAGTGCTAGAGATCCCCGGGACAGGGGATTCTATGGCTACACCTTC.

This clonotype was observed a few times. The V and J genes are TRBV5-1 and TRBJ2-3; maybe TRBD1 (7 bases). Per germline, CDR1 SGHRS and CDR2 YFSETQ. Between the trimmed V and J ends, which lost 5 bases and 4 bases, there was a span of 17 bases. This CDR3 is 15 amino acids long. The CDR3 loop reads CASREPARGADTQYF. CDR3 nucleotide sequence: TGCGCCAGCAGGGAGCCGGCCAGGGGGGCAGATACGCAGTATTTT.

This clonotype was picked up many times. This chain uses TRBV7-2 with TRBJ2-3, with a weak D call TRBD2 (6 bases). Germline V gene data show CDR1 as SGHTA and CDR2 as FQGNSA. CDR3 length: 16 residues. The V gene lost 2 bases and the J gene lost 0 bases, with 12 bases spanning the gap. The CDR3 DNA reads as TGTGCCAGCAGCTTAAGTTCGGGGGTCAGCACAGATACGCAGTATTTT. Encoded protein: CASSLSSGVSTDTQYF. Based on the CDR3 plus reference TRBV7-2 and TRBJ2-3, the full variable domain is GAGVSQSPSNKVTEKGKDVELRCDPISGHTALYWYRQSLGQGLEFLIYFQGNSAPDKSGLPSDRFSAERTGGSVSTLTIQRTQQEDSAVYLCASSLSSGVSTDTQYFGPGTRLTVL.

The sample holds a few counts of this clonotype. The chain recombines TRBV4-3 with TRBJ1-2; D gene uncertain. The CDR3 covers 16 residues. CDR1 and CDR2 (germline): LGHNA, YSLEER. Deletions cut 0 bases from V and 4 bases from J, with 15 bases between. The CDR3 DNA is TGCGCCAGCAGCCAAGATTACGGCAGGAGGCCCTATGGCTACACCTTC. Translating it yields CASSQDYGRRPYGYTF.

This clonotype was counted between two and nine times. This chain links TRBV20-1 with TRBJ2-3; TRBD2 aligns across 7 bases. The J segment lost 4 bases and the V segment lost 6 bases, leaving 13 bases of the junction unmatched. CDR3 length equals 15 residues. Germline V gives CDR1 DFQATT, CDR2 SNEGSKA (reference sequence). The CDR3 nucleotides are TGCAGTGCCCAAAAAAGCGGGGCATGGTCAGATACGCAGTATTTT. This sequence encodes CSAQKSGAWSDTQYF.

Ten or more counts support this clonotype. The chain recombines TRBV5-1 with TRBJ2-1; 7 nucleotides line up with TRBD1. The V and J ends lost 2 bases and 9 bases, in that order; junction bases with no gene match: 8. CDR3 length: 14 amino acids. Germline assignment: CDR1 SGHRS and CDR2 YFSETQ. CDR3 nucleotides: TGCGCCAGCAGCTTCCAACAGGGGTCGGGTGAGCAGTTCTTC. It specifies CASSFQQGSGEQFF.

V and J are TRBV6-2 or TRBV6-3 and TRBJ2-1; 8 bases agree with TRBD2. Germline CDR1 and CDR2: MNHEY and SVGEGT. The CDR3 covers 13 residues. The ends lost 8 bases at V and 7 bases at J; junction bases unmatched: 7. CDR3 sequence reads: CASRGGLRNEQFF. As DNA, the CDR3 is TGTGCCAGCCGGGGGGGGTTGAGGAATGAGCAGTTCTTC.

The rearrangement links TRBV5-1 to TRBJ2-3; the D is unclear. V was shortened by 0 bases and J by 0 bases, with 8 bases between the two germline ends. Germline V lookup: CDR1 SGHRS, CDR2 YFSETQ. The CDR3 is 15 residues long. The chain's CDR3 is CASSLVYHSTDTQYF. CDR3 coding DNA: TGCGCCAGCAGCTTGGTCTACCATAGCACAGATACGCAGTATTTT.

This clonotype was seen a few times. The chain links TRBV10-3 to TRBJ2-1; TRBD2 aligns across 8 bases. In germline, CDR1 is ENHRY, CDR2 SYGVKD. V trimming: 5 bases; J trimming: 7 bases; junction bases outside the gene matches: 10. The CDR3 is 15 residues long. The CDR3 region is CAISPSGGGTNEQFF. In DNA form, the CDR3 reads TGTGCCATCAGTCCCTCCGGCGGGGGGACTAATGAGCAGTTCTTC.